This TCR beta chain was identified in a study of identical twins. General study results and limits: Twin sharing of out-of-frame TCR alpha was underestimated by models in monozygotic pairs. Fewer insertions were carried by abundant cord blood beta clonotypes, but none was seen in memory repertoires.

TCRdb reprocessed the 5' RACE reads via MiXCR and lists one record per CDR3 protein. The sample contains nearly 650,000 distinct CDR3 sequences, under 8.5% of which appear only once. About this clonotype: Its target is unknown.

V was trimmed by 5 bases and J by 1 base, leaving 19 bases between them. The CDR3 is 17 amino acids. CDR1 and CDR2 (germline): SNHLY, FYNNEI. These sequences were also reported in another study, on yellow fever vaccine responses in identical twins. That report notes: Vaccine-induced T cell responses in twins were reportedly observed to appear partly convergent, partly personalized.

This chain joins TRBV2 and TRBJ2-3, with a weak D call TRBD2 (6 bases). Sequenced sample: PBMCs. This clonotype originated in a woman under 30 in good health. The CDR3 loop reads CASSPFKGAGGTDTQYF. CDR3 bases: TGTGCCAGCAGTCCATTTAAGGGAGCGGGCGGCACAGATACGCAGTATTTT. The whole variable domain, remainder taken from reference TRBV2 and TRBJ2-3, is EPEVTQTPSHQVTQMGQEVILRCVPISNHLYFYWYRQILGQKVEFLVSFYNNEISEKSEIFDDQFSVERPDGSNFTLKIRSTKLEDSAMYFCASSPFKGAGGTDTQYFGPGTRLTVL.